Below, 27 T cell receptor beta chains from the same sample are listed, as sequenced in a study of response to subunit inactivated influenza vaccine. MiXCR was run by TCRdb on the RT-PCR reads, yielding one entry per CDR3 protein. Found here are 650,000 or so distinct CDR3 sequences, 13% to 15% of them singletons; the top ten hold about 7.4%. Sequencing used PBMCs from blood, obtained around 14 days before vaccination. Receptors originate from a man aged 45 to 65 who received an inactivated influenza vaccine.

This chain uses TRBV7-8 with TRBJ2-3, with TRBD1 matching over 9 bases. This CDR3 spans 17 amino acids. Germline loops: CDR1 SGHVS, CDR2 FQNEAQ. J lost 4 bases, V lost 4 bases, and 12 bases had no gene match. CDR3: CASSSAGTGIGADTQYF. The CDR3 DNA is TGTGCCAGCAGCTCAGCCGGGACAGGGATTGGTGCAGATACGCAGTATTTT.

This clonotype was detected only a few times. The genes are TRBV24-1 and TRBJ2-3, with 9 bases identical to TRBD2. Germline CDR1 and CDR2: KGHDR and SFDVKD. The CDR3 covers 14 residues. Unmatched junction bases numbered 3, after V lost 5 bases and J lost 4 bases. The CDR3 DNA reads TGTGCCACCAGTGTTAGCGGGGGAGCAGATACGCAGTATTTT. This encodes CATSVSGGADTQYF.

This clonotype was seen more than once but under ten times. V usage is TRBV4-3 and J usage is TRBJ2-3; 8 bases are shared with TRBD1. The CDR3 is 16 amino acids. Germline-derived CDR1 and CDR2 are LGHNA and YSLEER. V trimming: 1 base; J trimming: 0 bases; junction bases outside the gene matches: 3. CDR3 nucleotide sequence: TGCGCCAGCAGCCAAGGAACAGGGGGTAGCACAGATACGCAGTATTTT. It encodes CASSQGTGGSTDTQYF.

This clonotype came up a few times. The chain joins TRBV20-1 to TRBJ2-3, with 12 positions matching TRBD2. The CDR3 extends over 19 amino acids. Looked up from germline, CDR1 is DFQATT and CDR2 is SNEGSKA (reference sequence). V trimming: 1 base; J trimming: 0 bases; junction bases outside the gene matches: 11. The CDR3 region has the DNA TGCAGTGCTAGAGTAGGGCTAGCGGGGGGGCCGGGTAGCACAGATACGCAGTATTTT. Its protein is CSARVGLAGGPGSTDTQYF.

The J gene is TRBJ2-3, the V gene TRBV6-1; either TRBD1 or TRBD2 may fit D (6 bases each). Germline CDR1 is MNHNS and CDR2 is SASEGT. The V gene lost 7 bases and the J gene lost 2 bases, with 13 bases spanning the gap. The CDR3 contains 14 residues. The CDR3 DNA is TGTGCCAGCAAGAGGGGGGATCCCACAGATACGCAGTATTTT. It specifies CASKRGDPTDTQYF.

The chain employs TRBV30 and TRBJ1-6, with 9 bases that match TRBD1. The V gene's germline CDR1 is GTSNPN and CDR2 SVGIG (reference sequence). The V segment lost 8 bases and the J segment 8 bases; nucleotides outside the gene matches: 7. This CDR3 is 13 amino acids long. The CDR3, as DNA: TGTGCCGGTCACAGGGGGCGTTATTCACCCCTCCACTTT. It is translated as CAGHRGRYSPLHF.

This clonotype was observed a handful of times. The chain carries TRBV4-1 and TRBJ1-1; D gene ambiguous. The length of the CDR3 is 14 residues. CDR1 MGHRA and CDR2 YSYEKL come from the germline V gene. V lost 4 bases and J lost 1, with 10 bases in between. As DNA, the CDR3 is TGCGCCAGCAGCCCGCAGACTGAGAACACTGAAGCTTTCTTT. Amino acids: CASSPQTENTEAFF.

The chain's CDR3 is CASSVLRRADTQYF. DNA for the CDR3: TGTGCCAGCAGTGTTTTGCGGCGCGCAGATACGCAGTATTTT. The chain is built from TRBV2 and TRBJ2-3; D is undetermined. Germline V gene lookup returns CDR1 SNHLY and CDR2 FYNNEI. V was trimmed by 4 bases and J by 4 bases, leaving 12 bases between them. This CDR3 spans 14 amino acids.

A few counts support this clonotype. V gene TRBV6-5 combines with J gene TRBJ1-6; D gene ambiguous. The CDR3 contains 16 residues. V lost 2 bases, J lost 4 bases, and 12 bases lay in between. CDR1 MNHEY and CDR2 SVGAGI come from the germline V gene. The CDR3 reads CASSYRPERYNSPLHF. In nucleotides, the CDR3 is TGTGCCAGCAGTTACAGGCCAGAGAGATATAATTCACCCCTCCACTTT.

The V and J genes are TRBV7-9 and TRBJ2-2; perhaps TRBD2 as D (5 bases). The V and J ends lost 0 bases and 7 bases respectively, with 12 bases between them. The CDR3 extends over 15 amino acids. Germline loops: CDR1 SEHNR, CDR2 FQNEAQ (reference sequence). CDR3 in DNA: TGTGCCAGCAGCTTAGCGGGAGACGATCTCGGGGAGCTGTTTTTT. Translation: CASSLAGDDLGELFF.

The chain recombines TRBV3-1 with TRBJ1-4; 8 nucleotides align to TRBD1. This CDR3 spans 14 amino acids. Germline V lookup: CDR1 LGHDT, CDR2 YNNKEL (reference sequence). The V and J ends lost 3 bases and 6 bases, in that order; junction bases with no gene match: 3. The CDR3 protein is CASSHSDRDEKLFF. DNA for the CDR3: TGTGCCAGCAGCCATTCGGACAGGGATGAAAAACTGTTTTTT.

This clonotype was observed a few times. This rearrangement joins TRBV7-9 to TRBJ1-2; no reliable D call. V was pared by 3 bases and J by 4 bases, with 9 bases between. Germline V gene data show CDR1 as SEHNR and CDR2 as FQNEAQ (reference sequence). This CDR3 spans 13 amino acids. CDR3 nucleotide sequence: TGTGCCAGCAGCTTGCTTACGAGCTATGGCTACACCTTC. It translates to CASSLLTSYGYTF.

Only a few counts were recorded for this clonotype. The gene calls are TRBV28 and TRBJ1-1, with D hard to call. The V gene's germline CDR1 is MDHEN and CDR2 SYDVKM. The germline V and J ends were trimmed by 6 bases and 11 bases, with 13 bases remaining between them. This CDR3 is built from 11 residues. The CDR3 loop reads CASSTGSSAFF. CDR3 DNA: TGTGCCAGCAGCACTGGTAGTTCGGCTTTCTTT.

This rearrangement joins TRBV18 to TRBJ2-5; TRBD2 aligns across 8 bases. V was clipped by 1 base and J by 0 bases; unmatched bases: 4. CDR1 is KGHSH and CDR2 is LQKENI in the germline V gene. The CDR3 contains 16 residues. The CDR3 DNA reads TGTGCCAGCTCACCACGGACTAGCTGGAACCAAGAGACCCAGTACTTC. It yields the protein CASSPRTSWNQETQYF. Based on the CDR3 plus reference TRBV18 and TRBJ2-5, the full variable domain is NAGVMQNPRHLVRRRGQEARLRCSPMKGHSHVYWYRQLPEEGLKFMVYLQKENIIDESGMPKERFSAEFPKEGPSILRIQQVVRGDSAAYFCASSPRTSWNQETQYFGPGTRLLVL.

This clonotype was seen more than once but under ten times. The chain employs TRBV20-1 and TRBJ2-1, with D perhaps TRBD1 (5 bases). In germline, CDR1 is DFQATT, CDR2 SNEGSKA (reference sequence). This CDR3 is built from 11 residues. This CDR3 reads CGAHSYNEQFF. CDR3 in DNA: TGCGGGGCCCACTCCTACAATGAGCAGTTCTTC.

The chain joins TRBV4-2 to TRBJ2-2, with TRBD1 matching 7 bases. The junction had 6 bases not matched to a gene; V was cut back by 1 base and J by 4 bases. Germline V gene data show CDR1 as LGHNA and CDR2 as YNFKEQ. CDR3 length: 16 amino acids. CDR3 region: CASSQVPGGSTGELFF. DNA of the CDR3: TGTGCCAGCAGCCAAGTGCCAGGGGGTAGCACCGGGGAGCTGTTTTTT.

This clonotype was seen repeatedly, ten times or more. The chain employs TRBV7-9 and TRBJ2-7; 12 positions match TRBD1. V lost 1 base and J lost 6; bases outside the gene matches: 4. CDR3 length: 15 amino acids. Germline CDR1 is SEHNR and CDR2 is FQNEAQ (reference sequence). CDR3 sequence: CASSLGDRGLREQYF. In DNA form, the CDR3 reads TGTGCCAGCAGCTTAGGGGACAGGGGGCTTCGCGAGCAGTACTTC. Variable domain in full (rest from reference TRBV7-9 and TRBJ2-7): DTGVSQNPRHKITKRGQNVTFRCDPISEHNRLYWYRQTLGQGPEFLTYFQNEAQLEKSRLLSDRFSAERPKGSFSTLEIQRTEQGDSAMYLCASSLGDRGLREQYFGPGTRLTVT.

This clonotype was observed at least ten times. The chain combines TRBV5-1 with TRBJ1-1; 8 bases are shared with TRBD1. V lost 0 bases and J lost 3; bases outside the gene matches: 1. The germline gives CDR1 SGHRS, CDR2 YFSETQ. This CDR3 region has 14 residues. CDR3: CASSLGQGYTEAFF. DNA of the CDR3: TGCGCCAGCAGCTTGGGACAGGGGTACACTGAAGCTTTCTTT.

The rearrangement links TRBV6-2 or TRBV6-3 to TRBJ1-2; a weak D match, TRBD1 (5 bases). Trimming pared 5 bases from V and 4 bases from J, leaving 11 bases between. The CDR3 sequence is 13 residues long. Germline CDR1 and CDR2: MNHEY and SVGEGT. The CDR3 sequence is CASSTKTVYGYTF. CDR3 sequence (DNA): TGTGCCAGCAGTACAAAGACAGTCTATGGCTACACCTTC.

The CDR3 region is CAISESVISNTGELFF. For the CDR3, the DNA is TGTGCCATCAGTGAGTCGGTCATTTCGAACACCGGGGAGCTGTTTTTT. The chain recombines TRBV10-3 with TRBJ2-2, with D hard to call. The CDR3 covers 16 residues. The ends were cut back, 0 bases at V and 0 bases at J, with 8 bases in the middle. CDR1 is ENHRY, CDR2 SYGVKD, per germline.

A few counts support this clonotype. The V and J genes are TRBV12-3 or TRBV12-4 and TRBJ1-5; 7 bases align to TRBD1. The CDR3 loop spans 15 amino acids. The J segment lost 5 bases and the V segment lost 4 bases, leaving 8 bases of the junction unmatched. In DNA, the CDR3 is TGTGCCAGCAGTTCCGGGACAGAGCTTTATCAGCCCCAGCATTTT. Its translation: CASSSGTELYQPQHF.

The chain recombines TRBV29-1 with TRBJ2-7; D may match TRBD1 or TRBD2 (5 bases each). The CDR3 contains 11 residues. From germline, CDR1 is SQVTM and CDR2 ANQGSEA. Trimming removed 7 bases from V and 8 bases from J, with 15 bases in between. The CDR3 DNA reads as TGCAGCGCCGGGGACCGCTCAAAGCAGTACTTC. Amino acid sequence: CSAGDRSKQYF.

This clonotype was observed a few times. The V gene is TRBV20-1, the J gene TRBJ2-7; D is possibly TRBD2 (5 bases). The CDR3 totals 12 residues. The V gene's germline CDR1 is DFQATT and CDR2 SNEGSKA (reference sequence). Trimming left V 3 bases short and J 3 bases short, with 9 bases between. CDR3 bases: TGCAGTGCTAGGTTGGAGGACTACGAGCAGTACTTC. Its translation: CSARLEDYEQYF.

This clonotype has ten or more counts. The V and J genes are TRBV3-1 and TRBJ2-7; 8 nucleotides match TRBD2. Germline CDR1 is LGHDT and CDR2 is YNNKEL (reference sequence). The CDR3 runs 14 residues. The trim removed 0 bases at V and 8 bases at J, leaving 6 bases unmatched. For the CDR3, the DNA is TGTGCCAGCAGCCAAGATCCCGGGGGGGGACAGCAGTACTTC. Protein sequence: CASSQDPGGGQQYF.

This clonotype has at least ten counts. The chain joins TRBV20-1 to TRBJ1-2; D is unclear. V was cut by 7 bases and J by 10 bases, with 16 bases left in between. The CDR3 sequence is 11 residues long. The V gene's germline CDR1 is DFQATT and CDR2 SNEGSKA (reference sequence). CDR3: CSVLRRSIYTF. The CDR3 region has the DNA TGCAGTGTTCTCCGACGGAGTATCTACACCTTC.

The chain joins TRBV6-5 to TRBJ2-7; TRBD2 matches 7 bases. This CDR3 contains 15 residues. Unmatched junction bases numbered 5, after V lost 2 bases and J lost 1 base. CDR1 is MNHEY, CDR2 SVGAGI, per germline. CDR3 residues: CASSYGGGKSYEQYF. In DNA, the CDR3 is TGTGCCAGCAGTTACGGGGGGGGTAAGTCCTACGAGCAGTACTTC.

This clonotype has just a few counts. The rearrangement links TRBV6-2 or TRBV6-3 to TRBJ2-1; D gene uncertain. The CDR3 covers 16 residues. CDR1 MNHEY and CDR2 SVGEGT come from the germline V gene. V was shortened by 7 bases and J by 4 bases, with 20 bases between the two germline ends. CDR3 sequence: CASIPSGVPPYNEQFF. The CDR3 DNA is TGTGCCAGCATCCCAAGTGGGGTGCCCCCGTACAATGAGCAGTTCTTC.